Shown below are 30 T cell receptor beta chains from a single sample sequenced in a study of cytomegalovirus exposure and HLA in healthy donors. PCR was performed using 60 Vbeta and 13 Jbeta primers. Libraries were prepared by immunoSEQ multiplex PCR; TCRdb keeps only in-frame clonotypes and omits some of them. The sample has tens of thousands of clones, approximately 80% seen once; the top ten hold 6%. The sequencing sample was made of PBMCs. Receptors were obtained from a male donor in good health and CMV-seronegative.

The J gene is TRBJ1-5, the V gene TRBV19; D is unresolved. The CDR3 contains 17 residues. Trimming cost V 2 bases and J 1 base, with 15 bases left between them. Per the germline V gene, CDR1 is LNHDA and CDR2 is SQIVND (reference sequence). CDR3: CASSIWAPPESNQPQHF. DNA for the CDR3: TGTGCCAGTAGTATATGGGCCCCACCAGAGAGCAATCAGCCCCAGCATTTT. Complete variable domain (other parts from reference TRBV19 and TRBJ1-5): DGGITQSPKYLFRKEGQNVTLSCEQNLNHDAMYWYRQDPGQGLRLIYYSQIVNDFQKGDIAEGYSVSREKKESFPLTVTSAQKNPTAFYLCASSIWAPPESNQPQHFGDGTRLSIL.

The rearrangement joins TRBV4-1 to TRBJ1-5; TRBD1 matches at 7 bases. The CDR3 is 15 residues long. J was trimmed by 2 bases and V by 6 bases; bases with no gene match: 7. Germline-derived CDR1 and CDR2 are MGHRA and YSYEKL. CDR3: CASSATGSGNQPQHF. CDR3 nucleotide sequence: TGCGCCAGCAGTGCGACAGGGTCGGGCAATCAGCCCCAGCATTTT.

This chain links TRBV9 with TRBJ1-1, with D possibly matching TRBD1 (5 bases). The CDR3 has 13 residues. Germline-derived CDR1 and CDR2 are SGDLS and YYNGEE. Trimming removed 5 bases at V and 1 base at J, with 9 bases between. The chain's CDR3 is CASRGGGNTEAFF. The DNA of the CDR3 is TGTGCCAGCAGGGGCGGGGGGAACACTGAAGCTTTCTTT.

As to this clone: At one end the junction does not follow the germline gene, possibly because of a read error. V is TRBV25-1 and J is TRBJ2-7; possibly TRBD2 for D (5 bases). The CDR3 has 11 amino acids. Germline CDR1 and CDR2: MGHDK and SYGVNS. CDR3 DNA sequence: TGTGCCAGCAGAAGGGTGGACCGAGGGCACTTC. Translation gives CASRRVDRGHF.

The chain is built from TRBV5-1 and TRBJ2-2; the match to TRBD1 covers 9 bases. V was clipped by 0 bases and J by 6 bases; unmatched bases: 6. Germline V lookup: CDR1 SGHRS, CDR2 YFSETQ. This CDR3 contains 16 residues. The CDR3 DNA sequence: TGCGCCAGCAGCTTGGCCGGCGGGACAGGGTCCGGGGAGCTGTTTTTT. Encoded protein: CASSLAGGTGSGELFF.

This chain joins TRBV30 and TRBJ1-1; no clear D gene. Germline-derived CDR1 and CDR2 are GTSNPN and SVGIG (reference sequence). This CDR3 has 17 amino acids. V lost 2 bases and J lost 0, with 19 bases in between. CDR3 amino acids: CAWSRPPGSGLNTEAFF. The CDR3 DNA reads TGTGCCTGGAGTAGACCCCCGGGGTCGGGTCTGAACACTGAAGCTTTCTTT.

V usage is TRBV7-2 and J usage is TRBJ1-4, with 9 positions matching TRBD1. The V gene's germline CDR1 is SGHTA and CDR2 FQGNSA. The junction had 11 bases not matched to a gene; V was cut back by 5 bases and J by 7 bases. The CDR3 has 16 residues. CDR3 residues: CASSIRPGTGSEKLFF. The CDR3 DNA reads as TGTGCCAGCAGCATTCGGCCCGGGACAGGGAGTGAAAAACTGTTTTTT.

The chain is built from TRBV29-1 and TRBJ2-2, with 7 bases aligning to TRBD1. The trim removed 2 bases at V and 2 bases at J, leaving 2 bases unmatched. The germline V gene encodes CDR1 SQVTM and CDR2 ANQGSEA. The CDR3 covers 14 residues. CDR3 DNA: TGCAGCGTTGAAAAGGGGGCAAACACCGGGGAGCTGTTTTTT. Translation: CSVEKGANTGELFF.

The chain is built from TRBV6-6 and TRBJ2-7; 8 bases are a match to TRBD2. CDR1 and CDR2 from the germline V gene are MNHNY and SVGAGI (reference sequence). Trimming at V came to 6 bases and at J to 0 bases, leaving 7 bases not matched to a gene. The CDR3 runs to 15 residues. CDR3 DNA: TGTGCCAGCAGCCCCGGGGGGGCTAACTCCTACGAGCAGTACTTC. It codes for CASSPGGANSYEQYF.

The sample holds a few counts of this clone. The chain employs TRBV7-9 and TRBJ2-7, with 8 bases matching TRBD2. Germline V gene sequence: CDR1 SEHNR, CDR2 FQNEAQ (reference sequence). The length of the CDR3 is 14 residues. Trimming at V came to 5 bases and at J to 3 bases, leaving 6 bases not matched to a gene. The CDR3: CASSPRAGVYEQYF. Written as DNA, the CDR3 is TGTGCCAGCAGCCCAAGAGCGGGGGTCTACGAGCAGTACTTC.

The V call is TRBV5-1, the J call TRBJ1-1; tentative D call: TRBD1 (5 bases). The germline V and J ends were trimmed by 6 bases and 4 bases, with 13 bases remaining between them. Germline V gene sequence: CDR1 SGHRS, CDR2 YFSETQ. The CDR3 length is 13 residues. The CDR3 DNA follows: TGCGCCAGCATGACAGCCGGGCGCACTGAAGCTTTCTTT. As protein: CASMTAGRTEAFF.

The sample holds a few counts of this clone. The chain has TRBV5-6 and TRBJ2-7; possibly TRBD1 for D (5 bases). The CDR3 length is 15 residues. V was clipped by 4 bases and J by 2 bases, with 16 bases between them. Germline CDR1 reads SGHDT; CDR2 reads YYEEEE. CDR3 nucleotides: TGTGCCAGCAGCCCGGGCCGGACAAGTACCTACGAGCAGTACTTC. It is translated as CASSPGRTSTYEQYF.

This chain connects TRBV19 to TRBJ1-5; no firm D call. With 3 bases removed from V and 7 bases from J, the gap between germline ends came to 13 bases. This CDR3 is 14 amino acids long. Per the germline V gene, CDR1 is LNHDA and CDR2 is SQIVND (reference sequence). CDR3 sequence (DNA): TGTGCCAGTAGTATTCGCGGGCCAGGCCAGCCCCAGCATTTT. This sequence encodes CASSIRGPGQPQHF.

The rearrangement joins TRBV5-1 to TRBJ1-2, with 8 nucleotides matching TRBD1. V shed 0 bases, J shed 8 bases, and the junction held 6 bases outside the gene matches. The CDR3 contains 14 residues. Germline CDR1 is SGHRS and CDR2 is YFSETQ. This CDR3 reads CASSLADRVRGYTF. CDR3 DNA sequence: TGCGCCAGCAGCTTGGCGGACAGGGTCCGGGGCTACACCTTC.

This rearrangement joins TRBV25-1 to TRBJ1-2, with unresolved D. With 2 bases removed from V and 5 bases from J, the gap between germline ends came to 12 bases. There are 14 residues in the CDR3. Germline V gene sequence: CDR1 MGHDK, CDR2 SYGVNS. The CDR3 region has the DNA TGTGCCAGCAGTGAACCCGTCCCTCGGTATGGCTACACCTTC. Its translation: CASSEPVPRYGYTF.

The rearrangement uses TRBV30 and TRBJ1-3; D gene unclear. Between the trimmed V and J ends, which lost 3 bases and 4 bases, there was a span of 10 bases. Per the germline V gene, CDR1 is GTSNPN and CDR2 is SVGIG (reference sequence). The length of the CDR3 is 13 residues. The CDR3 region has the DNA TGTGCCTGGAGAGCGGGTCCCGGAAACACCATATATTTT. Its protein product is CAWRAGPGNTIYF.

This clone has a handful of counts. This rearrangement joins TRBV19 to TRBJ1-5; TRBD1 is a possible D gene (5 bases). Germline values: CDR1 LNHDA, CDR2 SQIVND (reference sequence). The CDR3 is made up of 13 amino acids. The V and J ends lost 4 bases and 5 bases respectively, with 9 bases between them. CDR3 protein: CASSTGRDQPQHF. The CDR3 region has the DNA TGTGCCAGTAGTACTGGCAGGGATCAGCCCCAGCATTTT.

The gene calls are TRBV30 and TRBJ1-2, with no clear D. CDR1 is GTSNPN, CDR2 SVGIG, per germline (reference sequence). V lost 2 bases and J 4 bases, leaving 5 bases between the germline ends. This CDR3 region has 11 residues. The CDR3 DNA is TGTGCCTGGAGTCCCCGCTATGGCTACACCTTC. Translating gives CAWSPRYGYTF.

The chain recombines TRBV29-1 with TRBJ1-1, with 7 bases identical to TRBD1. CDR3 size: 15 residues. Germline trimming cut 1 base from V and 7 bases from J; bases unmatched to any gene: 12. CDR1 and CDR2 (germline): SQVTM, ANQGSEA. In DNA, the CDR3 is TGCAGCGTTGAAGTCCAACCGGGACAGAGGGGTGAAGCTTTCTTT. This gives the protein CSVEVQPGQRGEAFF. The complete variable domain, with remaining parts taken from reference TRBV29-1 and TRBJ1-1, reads SAVISQKPSRDICQRGTSLTIQCQVDSQVTMMFWYRQQPGQSLTLIATANQGSEATYESGFVIDKFPISRPNLTFSTLTVSNMSPEDSSIYLCSVEVQPGQRGEAFFGQGTRLTVV.

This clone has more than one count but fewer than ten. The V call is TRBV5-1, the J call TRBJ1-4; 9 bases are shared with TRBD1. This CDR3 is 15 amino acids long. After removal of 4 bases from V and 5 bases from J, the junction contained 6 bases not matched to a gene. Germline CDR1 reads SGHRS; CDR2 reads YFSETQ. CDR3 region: CASSLSGTGNEKLFF. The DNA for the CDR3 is TGCGCCAGCAGCCTATCCGGGACAGGGAATGAAAAACTGTTTTTT.

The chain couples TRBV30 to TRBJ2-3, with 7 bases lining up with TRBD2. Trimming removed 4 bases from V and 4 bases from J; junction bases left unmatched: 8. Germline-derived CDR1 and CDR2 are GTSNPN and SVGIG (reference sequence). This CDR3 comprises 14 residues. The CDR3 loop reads CAWNVAGAPDTQYF. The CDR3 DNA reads TGTGCCTGGAATGTAGCGGGCGCGCCAGATACGCAGTATTTT.

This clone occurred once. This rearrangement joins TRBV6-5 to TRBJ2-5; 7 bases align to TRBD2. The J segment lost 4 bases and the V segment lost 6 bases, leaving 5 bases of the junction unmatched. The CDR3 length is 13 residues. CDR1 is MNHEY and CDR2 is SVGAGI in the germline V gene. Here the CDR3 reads CASSRAGRETQYF. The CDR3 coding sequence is TGTGCCAGCAGCCGAGCGGGGAGAGAGACCCAGTACTTC.

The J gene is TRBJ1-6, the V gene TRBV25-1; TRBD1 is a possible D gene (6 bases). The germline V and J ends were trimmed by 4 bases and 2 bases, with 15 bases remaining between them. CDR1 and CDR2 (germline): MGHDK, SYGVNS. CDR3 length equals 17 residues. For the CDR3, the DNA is TGTGCCAGCAGTGGGAGAGGCAGGACAGCCTATAATTCACCCCTCCACTTT. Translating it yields CASSGRGRTAYNSPLHF.

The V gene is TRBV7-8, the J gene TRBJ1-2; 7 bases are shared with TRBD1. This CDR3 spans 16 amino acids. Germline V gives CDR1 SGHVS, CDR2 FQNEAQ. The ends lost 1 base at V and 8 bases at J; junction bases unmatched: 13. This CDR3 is CASSLGRLTGIVGYTF. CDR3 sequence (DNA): TGTGCCAGCAGCTTAGGTCGGTTGACAGGGATTGTAGGCTACACCTTC.

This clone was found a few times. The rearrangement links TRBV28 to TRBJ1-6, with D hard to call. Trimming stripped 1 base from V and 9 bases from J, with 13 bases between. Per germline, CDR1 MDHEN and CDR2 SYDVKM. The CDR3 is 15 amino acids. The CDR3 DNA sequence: TGTGCCAGCAGTTTATCTGACACCGTCAGTTCACCCCTCCACTTT. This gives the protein CASSLSDTVSSPLHF.

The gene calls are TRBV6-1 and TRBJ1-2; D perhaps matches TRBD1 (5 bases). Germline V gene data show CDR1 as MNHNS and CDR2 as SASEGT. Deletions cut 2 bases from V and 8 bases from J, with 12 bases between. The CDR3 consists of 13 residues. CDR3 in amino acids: CASSEFDSWGYTF. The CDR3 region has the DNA TGTGCCAGCAGTGAATTCGACAGTTGGGGCTACACCTTC.

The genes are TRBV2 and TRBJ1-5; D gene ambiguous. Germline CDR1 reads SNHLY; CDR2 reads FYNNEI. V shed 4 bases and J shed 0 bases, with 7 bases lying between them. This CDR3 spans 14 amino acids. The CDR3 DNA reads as TGTGCCAGCAGTGCAGTTAATAGCAATCAGCCCCAGCATTTT. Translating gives CASSAVNSNQPQHF.

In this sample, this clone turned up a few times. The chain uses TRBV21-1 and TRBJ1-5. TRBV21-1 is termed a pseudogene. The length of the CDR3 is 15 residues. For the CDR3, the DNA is TGTGCCAGCAGCTACACGGGGGGGGAACATCAGCCCCAGCATTTT. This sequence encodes CASSYTGGEHQPQHF.

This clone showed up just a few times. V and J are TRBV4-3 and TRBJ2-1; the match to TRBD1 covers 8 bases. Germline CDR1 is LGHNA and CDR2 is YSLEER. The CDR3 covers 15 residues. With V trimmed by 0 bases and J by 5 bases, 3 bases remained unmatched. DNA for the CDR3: TGCGCCAGCAGCCAAGACAGGACAGGGCACAATGAGCAGTTCTTC. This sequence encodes CASSQDRTGHNEQFF.

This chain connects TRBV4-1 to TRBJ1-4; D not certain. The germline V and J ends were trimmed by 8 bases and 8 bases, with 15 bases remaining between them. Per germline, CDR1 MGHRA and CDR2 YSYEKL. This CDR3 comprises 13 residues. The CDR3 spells CASAVRRGEKLFF. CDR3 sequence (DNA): TGCGCCAGCGCGGTCCGACGAGGGGAAAAACTGTTTTTT.